This note documents a single T cell receptor (beta chain) sequence. This CDR3 has 15 amino acids. Germline CDR1 reads SGHRS; CDR2 reads YFSETQ. This entry is derived from a study of T cells expressing NK-cell markers. No DNA is given; TCRdb re-called the 5' RACE reads and lists each CDR3 protein once. This sample's clone table lists about half a million distinct CDR3 sequences. The sequenced sample consisted of blood T cells: a sorted CD56 or NKG2C T cell subset, CD4+ or CD8+ T cells, or bulk PBMC T cells (not recorded which). This receptor was obtained from a woman aged 45-60 years in good health. This sequence joins TRBV5-1 and TRBJ2-5; TCRdb's assignment of TRBD1 cannot be checked, as there is no DNA. Here the CDR3 reads CASSLAGGMRETQYF.